This T cell receptor beta chain was observed in a study of T cell responses to AZD1222 COVID-19 vaccine. The wider study: Combined were second doses at about 4 or about 12 weeks. Study-level results: Donors were mostly white British, more females; clonal diversity possibly underestimated. Repertoire sampling happened only post peak T cell response. Spike-specific TCRs gained breadth and depth after people received two AZD1222 doses.

V lost 6 bases and J lost 5, with 22 bases in between. The CDR3 loop spans 16 amino acids. CDR1 is SNHLY and CDR2 is FYNNEI in the germline V gene. Some clones are missing from TCRdb's copy, which holds only in-frame ones; the method was immunoSEQ multiplex PCR. The sample yields tens of thousands of clones, more than 75% seen once. Remarks on this clone: Antigen specificity is unknown.

The TCR comes from an adult in good health. The J gene is TRBJ2-5, the V gene TRBV2, with D possibly TRBD2 on 6 matching bases. The specimen comprised peripheral blood, sampled on day 0 of AZD1222 vaccination. CDR3: CASSFKEGLPFETQYF. CDR3 DNA: TGTGCCAGCAGCTTCAAGGAGGGGCTCCCATTCGAGACCCAGTACTTC.